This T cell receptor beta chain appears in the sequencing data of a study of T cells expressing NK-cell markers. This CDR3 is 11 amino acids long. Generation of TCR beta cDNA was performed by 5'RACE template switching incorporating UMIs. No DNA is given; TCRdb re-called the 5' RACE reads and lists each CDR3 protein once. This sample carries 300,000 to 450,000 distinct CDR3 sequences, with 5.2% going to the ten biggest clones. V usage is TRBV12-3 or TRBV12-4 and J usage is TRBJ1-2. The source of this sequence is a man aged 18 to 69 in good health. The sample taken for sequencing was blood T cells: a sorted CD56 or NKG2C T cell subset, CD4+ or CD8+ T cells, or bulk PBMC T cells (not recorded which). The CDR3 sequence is CASSLFGGYTF.